A single sample gave rise to the 18 T cell receptor beta chains below, sequenced in a study of STAT5B mutations in CD4+ large granular lymphocyte leukemia. Only in-frame clones appear in the TCRdb table, and some are missing; sequencing was by immunoSEQ multiplex PCR. The table has about 27,000 clones, roughly 69% seen once. The material sequenced was CD4+ T cells from blood buffy coats. The receptors originated from a human donor in good health.

The CDR3: CASSAGTAYNEKLFF. The CDR3 coding sequence is TGTGCCAGTAGTGCCGGGACAGCTTACAATGAAAAACTGTTTTTT. The rearrangement joins TRBV19 to TRBJ1-4; 7 bases agree with TRBD1. The V gene end was trimmed by 5 bases and the J gene end by 5 bases; junction bases not matched to a gene: 8. This CDR3 has 15 amino acids. CDR1 is LNHDA, CDR2 SQIVND, per germline (reference sequence).

The table lists this clone with a few counts. V and J are TRBV5-8 and TRBJ1-1, with 9 bases aligning to TRBD1. This CDR3 has 13 amino acids. Germline V CDR1 and CDR2: SGHTS, YDEGEE. With V trimmed by 5 bases and J by 8 bases, 7 bases remained unmatched. The CDR3 DNA sequence: TGTGCCAGCAGACGTACAGGGGGCATGGAAGCTTTCTTT. Translating gives CASRRTGGMEAFF.

The chain couples TRBV28 to TRBJ1-1; D gene uncertain. The CDR3 has 13 amino acids. CDR1 and CDR2 (germline): MDHEN, SYDVKM. Trimming pared 2 bases from V and 7 bases from J, leaving 11 bases between. CDR3 nucleotides: TGTGCCAGCAGTTTAGCCAGGAAGGATGAAGCTTTCTTT. As protein: CASSLARKDEAFF.

The genes are TRBV4-1 and TRBJ2-7; TRBD1 aligns across 10 bases. V dropped 2 bases and J dropped 2; count of bases not matched to a gene: 9. The CDR3 length is 17 residues. The germline CDR1 and CDR2 sequences are MGHRA and YSYEKL. DNA for the CDR3: TGCGCCAGCAGCCAAACCTCCGGGACAGGGGACCCCTACGAGCAGTACTTC. Encoded protein: CASSQTSGTGDPYEQYF.

This clone was seen more than once but under ten times. V gene TRBV27 combines with J gene TRBJ2-7; 7 nucleotides agree with TRBD2. V was clipped by 8 bases and J by 4 bases; unmatched bases: 14. This CDR3 has 15 amino acids. The germline V gene encodes CDR1 MNHEY and CDR2 SMNVEV (reference sequence). The CDR3 coding sequence is TGTGCCAGCCGAACCTGGGAGGGAGGGAGGTACGAGCAGTACTTC. It translates to CASRTWEGGRYEQYF.

This clone was found once. The V gene is TRBV27, the J gene TRBJ1-5; D is possibly TRBD1 (6 bases). CDR1 and CDR2 from the germline V gene are MNHEY and SMNVEV (reference sequence). The length of the CDR3 is 15 residues. The V gene lost 3 bases and the J gene lost 6 bases, with 15 bases spanning the gap. The DNA for the CDR3 is TGTGCCAGCAGTTTTGAGGGGGGGTTTGCTCAGCCCCAGCATTTT. This encodes CASSFEGGFAQPQHF.

The rearrangement uses TRBV11-2 and TRBJ2-3; TRBD1 might be the D (5 bases). Germline CDR1 and CDR2: SGHAT and FQNNGV. This CDR3 is built from 16 residues. The V end lost 5 bases, the J end lost 0 bases, and 15 bases lay between the germline ends. The CDR3 DNA is TGTGCCAGCAGCCCTCAGGGTGACCCTAGCACAGATACGCAGTATTTT. Protein: CASSPQGDPSTDTQYF.

The chain joins TRBV15 to TRBJ2-2; TRBD1 aligns across 10 bases. The J segment lost 3 bases and the V segment lost 5 bases, leaving 3 bases of the junction unmatched. This CDR3 has 15 residues. Germline CDR1 reads LNHNV; CDR2 reads YYDKDF (reference sequence). The CDR3 DNA reads TGTGCCACCAGCTGGACAGGGGGGTACACCGGGGAGCTGTTTTTT. This translates into CATSWTGGYTGELFF.

This clone was detected only a few times. This sequence joins TRBV5-4 and TRBJ2-3; 8 bases line up with TRBD2. With V trimmed by 4 bases and J by 1 base, 8 bases remained unmatched. Germline V gene sequence: CDR1 SGHNT, CDR2 YYREEE (reference sequence). The CDR3 has 16 amino acids. The CDR3, as DNA: TGTGCCAGCAGCCAAGCAGCGGGAGCCCGCACAGATACGCAGTATTTT. Protein product: CASSQAAGARTDTQYF.

This chain connects TRBV9 to TRBJ2-1; tentatively, D is TRBD2 (6 bases). The germline CDR1 and CDR2 sequences are SGDLS and YYNGEE. The CDR3 spans 15 residues. V lost 4 bases and J 10 bases, leaving 21 bases between the germline ends. The CDR3 here is CASSLGLGGGGEQFF. In DNA, the CDR3 is TGTGCCAGCAGCCTGGGCCTCGGGGGAGGCGGAGAGCAGTTCTTC.

The chain uses TRBV5-1 and TRBJ1-1; the D gene is possibly TRBD1 (5 bases). Trimming cost V 0 bases and J 5 bases, with 14 bases left between them. Germline CDR1 is SGHRS and CDR2 is YFSETQ. The CDR3 totals 15 residues. Here the CDR3 DNA reads TGCGCCAGCAGCTTGGGGGCGGGGGTAAGGACTGAAGCTTTCTTT. This encodes CASSLGAGVRTEAFF.

The genes are TRBV21-1 and TRBJ2-2; the table calls TRBD2, which could not be checked here. TRBV21-1 represents a pseudogene. This CDR3 is built from 21 residues. The CDR3 here is CASSPRNYRGRSGEDTGELFF. CDR3 in DNA: TGTGCCAGCAGCCCAAGGAATTATAGGGGCCGTTCGGGAGAAGACACCGGGGAGCTGTTTTTT.

This clone was seen only a few times. The genes are TRBV28 and TRBJ1-2, with 9 bases identical to TRBD1. Germline CDR1 is MDHEN and CDR2 is SYDVKM. The CDR3 is 15 residues long. V trimming: 4 bases; J trimming: 3 bases; junction bases outside the gene matches: 6. The CDR3 loop reads CASSSPGQGYYGYTF. In DNA form, the CDR3 reads TGTGCCAGCAGTTCCCCGGGACAGGGCTACTATGGCTACACCTTC.

The chain couples TRBV18 to TRBJ1-1; no clear D. The CDR3 sequence is 12 residues long. V was cut by 6 bases and J by 1 base, with 6 bases left in between. CDR1 KGHSH and CDR2 LQKENI come from the germline V gene. The CDR3 reads CASSGPNTEAFF. CDR3 nucleotides: TGTGCCAGCTCCGGGCCGAACACTGAAGCTTTCTTT.

The CDR3 DNA sequence: TGTGCCAGCAGTCGTCTAGCGGGAGTTAGATATTACAATGAGCAGTTCTTC. Amino acids: CASSRLAGVRYYNEQFF. The chain links TRBV28 to TRBJ2-1, with 10 nucleotides matching TRBD2. The J segment lost 4 bases and the V segment lost 5 bases, leaving 11 bases of the junction unmatched. Germline CDR1 and CDR2: MDHEN and SYDVKM. The CDR3 runs 17 residues.

The chain carries TRBV27 and TRBJ1-6; 9 bases map to TRBD1. Germline-derived CDR1 and CDR2 are MNHEY and SMNVEV (reference sequence). The V and J ends lost 5 bases and 9 bases, in that order; junction bases with no gene match: 8. CDR3 size: 15 residues. This chain's CDR3 is CASSPGQGGGSPLHF. CDR3 sequence (DNA): TGTGCCAGCAGTCCGGGACAGGGAGGTGGTTCACCCCTCCACTTT.

This clone was found once. The rearrangement uses TRBV5-1 and TRBJ2-5; D might be TRBD1 or TRBD2, each matching 5 bases. Germline CDR1 reads SGHRS; CDR2 reads YFSETQ. V was pared by 0 bases and J by 1 base, with 10 bases between. The CDR3 consists of 15 residues. CDR3 protein: CASSLGAGTQETQYF. The CDR3 nucleotides read TGCGCCAGCAGCTTGGGTGCAGGGACCCAAGAGACCCAGTACTTC.

This CDR3 is CASSPPTSGAGTQYF. The CDR3 DNA sequence: TGTGCCAGCTCACCTCCGACTAGCGGGGCAGGGACCCAGTACTTC. The chain links TRBV18 to TRBJ2-5, with 11 nucleotides matching TRBD2. The CDR3 spans 15 residues. Germline CDR1 KGHSH, CDR2 LQKENI. J was trimmed by 7 bases and V by 3 bases; bases with no gene match: 7. The variable domain in full, with the rest retrieved from reference TRBV18 and TRBJ2-5, is NAGVMQNPRHLVRRRGQEARLRCSPMKGHSHVYWYRQLPEEGLKFMVYLQKENIIDESGMPKERFSAEFPKEGPSILRIQQVVRGDSAAYFCASSPPTSGAGTQYFGPGTRLLVL.